This T cell receptor beta chain was found in a study of T cell responses to AZD1222 COVID-19 vaccine. Study results and limitations: Spike regions recognized by vaccine-associated CD4 TCRs spanned the protein, led by 160-218 and 743-854. Samples come after the peak T cell response, not at day 14. Within unmutated variant regions lay the reported targets of nearly half of spike-specific TCRs. Clonal diversity was possibly underestimated; the donors were predominantly white British and more often female.

V lost 2 bases, J lost 6 bases, and 6 bases stayed unmatched. Germline V gene data show CDR1 as KGHSH and CDR2 as LQKENI. The CDR3 has 15 amino acids. TCRdb's table, derived via immunoSEQ multiplex PCR, lists solely in-frame clones and lacks some. Here the sample spans about 50,000 clones, 85% to 90% being singletons. This clone was picked up one time. Its cognate antigen is unknown. This sample comprised peripheral blood, obtained on day 0 of MenACWY control vaccination. This receptor was obtained from an adult in good health. This chain links TRBV18 with TRBJ2-3; 9 bases are a match to TRBD2. The CDR3 DNA reads as TGTGCCAGCTCACCAGCGGGAGGGCCTCGTGATACGCAGTATTTT. It is translated as CASSPAGGPRDTQYF.